This entry describes one T cell receptor (beta chain). The antigen remains undetermined. V lost 7 bases, J lost 1 base, and 6 bases stayed unmatched. Germline assignment: CDR1 SNHLY and CDR2 FYNNEI. This CDR3 has 15 residues. Clones were sequenced by immunoSEQ multiplex PCR, and TCRdb holds only the in-frame ones, with some missing. The sample holds more than 60,000 clones, 70% to 85% seen once. CD4+ T cells were isolated after about nine days of culture. The data stem from a study of vaccination effects on CD4 cells after COVID-19. Sequencing used CD4+ T cells from PBMCs cultured without peptide, obtained before COVID-19 vaccination. The chain uses TRBV2 and TRBJ2-5, with 10 positions matching TRBD2. This sequence originates from a human donor who had a prior SARS-CoV-2 infection. The CDR3 DNA follows: TGTGCCAGCAACAGACTAGCGGGCGCCCAAGAGACCCAGTACTTC. This codes for CASNRLAGAQETQYF.